Following are 14 T cell receptor beta chains from one sample sequenced in a study of Ad26.COV2.S vaccination and SARS-CoV-2 variants. Clones were sequenced by immunoSEQ multiplex PCR, and TCRdb holds only the in-frame ones, with some missing. Seen here are hundreds of thousands of clones, around 89% observed once, and the top ten hold 6.4%. Treatment given: roughly 19 received Ad26.COV2.S at low or high dose, single or two shots; about 5 received placebo; per-sample allocation not given. Vaccine and placebo recipients were sampled on day 63 after the first injection. The material was peripheral blood, obtained in a trial of Ad26.COV2.S vaccine versus placebo. The receptors were gathered from a person aged 18 to 65 who received the Ad26.COV2.S COVID-19 vaccine or a placebo.

CDR3 DNA: TGTGCCTTTGAACATCTAGCGGGAGGGTCTGGGTATGAGCAGTTCTTC. Its protein is CAFEHLAGGSGYEQFF. V is TRBV30 and J is TRBJ2-1; 12 nucleotides match TRBD2. V shed 7 bases and J 8 bases; nucleotides not matched to a gene: 15. The CDR3 sequence is 16 residues long. Germline-derived CDR1 and CDR2 are GTSNPN and SVGIG (reference sequence). The full variable domain, its missing parts supplied by reference TRBV30 and TRBJ2-1, is SQTIHQWPATLVQPVGSPLSLECTVEGTSNPNLYWYRQAAGRGLQLLFYSVGIGQISSEVPQNLSASRPQDRQFILSSKKLLLSDSGFYLCAFEHLAGGSGYEQFFGPGTRLTVL.

This clone occurred a few times. V gene TRBV5-1 combines with J gene TRBJ2-5, with 9 bases aligning to TRBD1. Germline CDR1 is SGHRS and CDR2 is YFSETQ. Trimming cost V 3 bases and J 5 bases; bases outside gene matches: 8. The CDR3 is 15 amino acids. The chain's CDR3 is CASSSNRGLTETQYF. In DNA form, the CDR3 reads TGCGCCAGCAGCTCCAACAGGGGGCTTACGGAGACCCAGTACTTC.

V usage is TRBV10-3 and J usage is TRBJ1-2; the D gene is possibly TRBD1 (5 bases). Germline CDR1 and CDR2: ENHRY and SYGVKD. V was clipped by 10 bases and J by 4 bases, with 13 bases between them. This CDR3 spans 12 amino acids. The CDR3 loop reads CATNEGTYGYTF. Here the CDR3 DNA reads TGTGCCACCAATGAAGGGACCTATGGCTACACCTTC.

This chain connects TRBV21-1 to TRBJ1-5; the listed D gene, TRBD1, was not tested against the DNA. TRBV21-1 is a pseudogene locus. There are 17 residues in the CDR3. The chain's CDR3 is CASSILNRGQGNQPQHF. Here the CDR3 DNA reads TGTGCCAGCAGCATCCTAAACAGGGGGCAGGGCAATCAGCCCCAGCATTTT.

V usage is TRBV15 and J usage is TRBJ2-7, with 9 bases identical to TRBD1. The CDR3 sequence is 13 residues long. Per germline, CDR1 LNHNV and CDR2 YYDKDF (reference sequence). The junction had 1 base not matched to a gene; V was cut back by 4 bases and J by 3 bases. This CDR3 is CATSTGQGYEQYF. CDR3 coding DNA: TGTGCCACCAGCACGGGACAGGGCTACGAGCAGTACTTC.

The chain joins TRBV6-6 to TRBJ1-1; D may be TRBD1 (5 bases). Germline loops: CDR1 MNHNY, CDR2 SVGAGI (reference sequence). V lost 6 bases and J lost 4, with 15 bases in between. The CDR3 is 14 residues long. The CDR3, as DNA: TGTGCCAGCAGACCCCGCAGGGATGGCACTGAAGCTTTCTTT. The encoded protein is CASRPRRDGTEAFF.

This chain joins TRBV2 and TRBJ1-1; D perhaps matches TRBD1 (5 bases). Germline lookup yields CDR1 SNHLY and CDR2 FYNNEI. This CDR3 contains 14 residues. The V gene lost 6 bases and the J gene lost 5 bases, with 16 bases spanning the gap. The CDR3 DNA sequence: TGTGCCAGCAGCTACACAGGAGGAACAACTGAAGCTTTCTTT. This gives the protein CASSYTGGTTEAFF.

This clone is a singleton in its sample. The rearrangement joins TRBV29-1 to TRBJ1-2, with D perhaps TRBD1 (6 bases). This CDR3 has 17 residues. Germline values: CDR1 SQVTM, CDR2 ANQGSEA. The ends were cut back, 8 bases at V and 3 bases at J, with 28 bases in the middle. The CDR3 reads CSTTGWQGTRGYYGYTF. In DNA, the CDR3 is TGCAGCACGACCGGGTGGCAGGGGACCCGCGGTTACTATGGCTACACCTTC.

This sequence joins TRBV4-3 and TRBJ2-3; 8 positions agree with TRBD1. The CDR3 totals 15 residues. Looked up from germline, CDR1 is LGHNA and CDR2 is YSLEER. V shed 0 bases, J shed 6 bases, and the junction held 5 bases outside the gene matches. The CDR3 region is CASSQESQGVDTQYF. The CDR3 DNA follows: TGCGCCAGCAGCCAAGAGTCACAGGGGGTGGATACGCAGTATTTT.

This clone has more than one count but fewer than ten. V is TRBV30 and J is TRBJ1-6; D perhaps matches TRBD1 (5 bases). V lost 3 bases and J 8 bases, leaving 11 bases between the germline ends. Germline V gene lookup returns CDR1 GTSNPN and CDR2 SVGIG (reference sequence). The CDR3 spans 13 residues. DNA of the CDR3: TGTGCCTGGAGGGTCGCAGGGTATTCACCCCTCCACTTT. Its translation is CAWRVAGYSPLHF.

The chain carries TRBV7-9 and TRBJ1-6; D is perhaps TRBD1 (5 bases). The CDR3 is made up of 16 amino acids. V lost 5 bases and J 9 bases, leaving 20 bases between the germline ends. CDR1 is SEHNR and CDR2 is FQNEAQ in the germline V gene (reference sequence). CDR3 loop: CASSPLGLPGGSPLHF. For the CDR3, the DNA is TGTGCCAGCAGCCCCTTGGGGCTGCCGGGCGGTTCACCCCTCCACTTT. Together with reference TRBV7-9 and TRBJ1-6, the CDR3 gives the full variable domain: DTGVSQNPRHKITKRGQNVTFRCDPISEHNRLYWYRQTLGQGPEFLTYFQNEAQLEKSRLLSDRFSAERPKGSFSTLEIQRTEQGDSAMYLCASSPLGLPGGSPLHFGNGTRLTVT.

This chain connects TRBV7-8 to TRBJ1-6, with TRBD1 identical over 7 bases. With 0 bases clipped from V and 7 bases from J, the junction kept 3 bases outside the gene matches. The CDR3 is 15 residues long. Germline CDR1 SGHVS, CDR2 FQNEAQ. The CDR3 protein is CASSLAQGRNSPLHF. CDR3 nucleotides: TGTGCCAGCAGCTTAGCACAGGGGAGAAATTCACCCCTCCACTTT. The variable domain in full, completed from reference TRBV7-8 and TRBJ1-6, reads GAGVSQSPRYKVAKRGQDVALRCDPISGHVSLFWYQQALGQGPEFLTYFQNEAQLDKSGLPSDRFFAERPEGSVSTLKIQRTQQEDSAVYLCASSLAQGRNSPLHFGNGTRLTVT.

This sequence joins TRBV28 and TRBJ2-1, with a weak D call TRBD1 (6 bases). The CDR3 covers 15 residues. Trimming took off 6 bases at V and 4 bases at J, with 16 bases between the two ends. CDR1 MDHEN and CDR2 SYDVKM come from the germline V gene. The CDR3 DNA reads as TGTGCCAGCAGCCCCCGGACAGTGAAATACAATGAGCAGTTCTTC. It is translated as CASSPRTVKYNEQFF.

This clone was detected only a few times. The chain links TRBV30 to TRBJ1-3; D is uncertain. The CDR3 loop spans 13 amino acids. CDR1 GTSNPN and CDR2 SVGIG come from the germline V gene (reference sequence). The V gene lost 0 bases and the J gene lost 2 bases, with 5 bases spanning the gap. CDR3 amino acids: CAWSVMAGNTIYF. CDR3 bases: TGTGCCTGGAGTGTAATGGCTGGAAACACCATATATTTT.